Below are 16 T cell receptor beta chains sequenced from a single sample in a study of blood T cell repertoires in COVID-19. The protocol was immunoSEQ multiplex PCR, while the TCRdb copy is restricted to in-frame clones and leaves out a portion. The data contain tens of thousands of clones, around 86% of them singletons. The material sequenced was peripheral blood. The source of these receptors is a human donor in a cohort sampled during active COVID-19.

The V and J genes are TRBV28 and TRBJ2-7, with D tentatively TRBD2 (6 bases). Germline CDR1 reads MDHEN; CDR2 reads SYDVKM. The V end was cut by 6 bases, the J end by 0 bases, with 12 bases between. The CDR3 consists of 14 residues. The CDR3, as DNA: TGTGCCAGCAGCCGTAGCGGAATCTCCTACGAGCAGTACTTC. Amino acids: CASSRSGISYEQYF.

CDR3 residues: CASQGPYGYTF. CDR3 sequence (DNA): TGTGCCTCCCAGGGGCCCTATGGCTACACCTTC. The chain employs TRBV30 and TRBJ1-2, with D possibly matching TRBD1 (6 bases). V lost 7 bases and J lost 4, with 10 bases in between. The CDR3 length is 11 residues. Per the germline V gene, CDR1 is GTSNPN and CDR2 is SVGIG (reference sequence).

The count of this clone is one. This chain links TRBV19 with TRBJ2-3, with 7 bases that match TRBD1. CDR1 and CDR2 from the germline V gene are LNHDA and SQIVND (reference sequence). With 3 bases clipped from V and 3 bases from J, the junction kept 15 bases outside the gene matches. There are 18 residues in the CDR3. The CDR3 DNA reads TGTGCCAGTAGTATCCTCGGATCCCTAGACAGGGAGACAGATACGCAGTATTTT. Residues: CASSILGSLDRETDTQYF.

This chain uses TRBV10-3 with TRBJ2-7, with D perhaps TRBD2 (6 bases). Trimming pared 7 bases from V and 0 bases from J, leaving 16 bases between. The CDR3 has 15 residues. Germline CDR1 reads ENHRY; CDR2 reads SYGVKD. CDR3 protein: CAIKTPSDHSYEQYF. DNA for the CDR3: TGTGCCATCAAAACTCCTAGCGACCACTCCTACGAGCAGTACTTC.

The chain couples TRBV28 to TRBJ2-1; TRBD1 is a possible D gene (6 bases). V was trimmed by 3 bases and J by 9 bases, leaving 12 bases between them. The CDR3 is made up of 13 amino acids. Germline lookup yields CDR1 MDHEN and CDR2 SYDVKM. CDR3 amino acids: CASSFWQGFEQFF. In DNA form, the CDR3 reads TGTGCCAGCAGTTTTTGGCAGGGGTTTGAGCAGTTCTTC.

The J gene is TRBJ1-4, the V gene TRBV30, with 7 bases identical to TRBD1. This CDR3 comprises 13 residues. Per the germline V gene, CDR1 is GTSNPN and CDR2 is SVGIG (reference sequence). V lost 5 bases, J lost 5 bases, and 5 bases stayed unmatched. CDR3 DNA sequence: TGTGCCTGGGCTAGGGACAGAAATGAAAAACTGTTTTTT. Its translation is CAWARDRNEKLFF.

In DNA, the CDR3 is TGTGCCAGTAGTATAGGCCCCGAGCGGGGGGGCAGGACCGGGGAGCTGTTTTTT. Protein sequence: CASSIGPERGGRTGELFF. This chain joins TRBV19 and TRBJ2-2; 10 nucleotides agree with TRBD2. This CDR3 contains 18 residues. Trimming cost V 1 base and J 5 bases; bases outside gene matches: 10. The germline V gene has CDR1 LNHDA and CDR2 SQIVND (reference sequence).

The table lists this clone with a count of one. This sequence joins TRBV29-1 and TRBJ1-2, with unresolved D. Germline V lookup: CDR1 SQVTM, CDR2 ANQGSEA. This CDR3 comprises 11 residues. The germline V and J ends were trimmed by 4 bases and 7 bases, with 10 bases remaining between them. For the CDR3, the DNA is TGCAGCGTTGGGTCCGGGGTTGGCTACACCTTC. Its protein is CSVGSGVGYTF.

The chain recombines TRBV19 with TRBJ1-5, with TRBD1 matching 9 bases. The CDR3 extends over 14 amino acids. The V gene end was trimmed by 5 bases and the J gene end by 6 bases; junction bases not matched to a gene: 5. Germline V gene lookup returns CDR1 LNHDA and CDR2 SQIVND (reference sequence). The CDR3, as DNA: TGTGCCAGTAGTGCAACAGGGGGCGTTCAGCCCCAGCATTTT. This translates into CASSATGGVQPQHF.

The gene calls are TRBV2 and TRBJ2-2; 8 positions agree with TRBD2. V was clipped by 4 bases and J by 5 bases; unmatched bases: 6. The CDR3 length is 15 residues. Germline CDR1 reads SNHLY; CDR2 reads FYNNEI. CDR3: CASSVRPSGTGELFF. The CDR3, as DNA: TGTGCCAGCAGTGTACGCCCTAGCGGGACCGGGGAGCTGTTTTTT.

The sample holds one count of this clone. V gene TRBV27 combines with J gene TRBJ2-1; maybe TRBD1 (6 bases). Between the trimmed V and J ends, which lost 11 bases and 8 bases, there was a span of 19 bases. Germline values: CDR1 MNHEY, CDR2 SMNVEV (reference sequence). The CDR3 runs to 13 residues. The CDR3 nucleotides read TGTGCCTCAGGGGTTGGGGATTTCTATGAGCAGTTCTTC. Translation gives CASGVGDFYEQFF.

Turning to this clone: At the DNA level, this CDR3 is encoded by other sequences in the same sample as well. The chain has TRBV18 and TRBJ1-5, with 9 positions matching TRBD1. The V and J ends lost 3 bases and 4 bases, in that order; junction bases with no gene match: 1. The germline V gene has CDR1 KGHSH and CDR2 LQKENI. This CDR3 has 14 amino acids. Here the CDR3 reads CASSPGQGNQPQHF. The CDR3 nucleotides read TGTGCCAGCTCACCCGGACAGGGGAATCAGCCCCAGCATTTT.

Turning to this clone: No conserved phenylalanine or tryptophan ends this CDR3, so it is likely a read error. The DNA is left out, because the CDR3 cannot be placed on it with certainty; the CDR3 is given as TCRdb lists it. The chain carries TRBV19 and TRBJ1-1; the table's TRBD1 call for D was not verified on the DNA. The length of the CDR3 is 13 amino acids, counting both ends. Per the germline V gene, CDR1 is LNHDA and CDR2 is SQIVND (reference sequence). CDR3 sequence reads: CASSIIGQGLRHL.

Only a few counts were recorded for this clone. The chain joins TRBV12-3 or TRBV12-4 to TRBJ1-2; TRBD1 might be the D (5 bases). V was clipped by 1 base and J by 6 bases, with 9 bases between them. The CDR3 spans 13 residues. The DNA of the CDR3 is TGTGCCAGCAGTTTAGATCTCAGGGATGGCTACACCTTC. Protein product: CASSLDLRDGYTF.

V is TRBV5-1 and J is TRBJ2-2, with 7 nucleotides matching TRBD2. J lost 5 bases, V lost 4 bases, and 5 bases had no gene match. The CDR3 contains 14 residues. CDR1 SGHRS and CDR2 YFSETQ come from the germline V gene. This chain's CDR3 is CASSPLLATGELFF. The CDR3 nucleotides are TGCGCCAGCAGCCCCCTACTAGCGACCGGGGAGCTGTTTTTT.

This clone was detected only once. The chain couples TRBV6-5 to TRBJ2-7, with 9 bases that match TRBD2. Germline lookup yields CDR1 MNHEY and CDR2 SVGAGI. The V gene end was trimmed by 0 bases and the J gene end by 5 bases; junction bases not matched to a gene: 5. The CDR3 extends over 15 amino acids. CDR3 region: CASSYSGLAENEQYF. CDR3 nucleotide sequence: TGTGCCAGCAGTTACTCGGGACTAGCAGAAAACGAGCAGTACTTC.